These 32 T cell receptor beta chains were all obtained from the same sample, sequenced in a study of cytomegalovirus exposure and HLA in healthy donors. Both 60 Vbeta primers and 13 Jbeta primers went into the PCR. TCRdb's copy holds only in-frame clones and misses some; the assay was immunoSEQ multiplex PCR. Among approximately 120,000 clones listed, just under 75% were seen once. The sequenced sample was PBMCs. The receptors were gathered from a human donor in good health.

The V gene is TRBV18, the J gene TRBJ2-7, with D tentatively TRBD1 (6 bases). Trimming shortened V by 5 bases and J by 1 base, and 18 bases separated the two germline ends. CDR1 and CDR2 (germline): KGHSH, LQKENI. The CDR3 runs 16 residues. This chain's CDR3 is CASSSSVGRGSYEQYF. The DNA of the CDR3 is TGTGCCAGCTCATCCTCCGTAGGCAGGGGATCCTACGAGCAGTACTTC.

The chain has TRBV14 and TRBJ2-3; 12 bases are a match to TRBD2. CDR3 length: 15 amino acids. Looked up from germline, CDR1 is SGHDN and CDR2 is FVKESK. The V and J ends lost 5 bases and 4 bases, in that order; junction bases with no gene match: 4. The CDR3 DNA reads as TGTGCCAGCAGCTCACTAGCGGGAGGTCCAGATACGCAGTATTTT. It is translated as CASSSLAGGPDTQYF.

Only a few counts were recorded for this clone. The gene calls are TRBV4-3 and TRBJ2-7, with 9 bases matching TRBD1. The CDR3 contains 16 residues. Looked up from germline, CDR1 is LGHNA and CDR2 is YSLEER. V trimming: 0 bases; J trimming: 7 bases; junction bases outside the gene matches: 10. CDR3 nucleotide sequence: TGCGCCAGCAGCCAAGATCCCGGGACAGGGATCGGGGAGCAGTACTTC. Amino acids: CASSQDPGTGIGEQYF.

This clone was seen only a few times. This chain joins TRBV5-6 and TRBJ2-7; 7 bases line up with TRBD1. Looked up from germline, CDR1 is SGHDT and CDR2 is YYEEEE. The ends lost 1 base at V and 2 bases at J; junction bases unmatched: 9. This CDR3 contains 16 residues. CDR3: CASSLWFGDRAYEQYF. The CDR3 nucleotides read TGTGCCAGCAGCTTGTGGTTTGGGGACAGAGCCTACGAGCAGTACTTC. The whole variable domain, remainder taken from reference TRBV5-6 and TRBJ2-7, is DAGVTQSPTHLIKTRGQQVTLRCSPKSGHDTVSWYQQALGQGPQFIFQYYEEEERQRGNFPDRFSGHQFPNYSSELNVNALLLGDSALYLCASSLWFGDRAYEQYFGPGTRLTVT.

CDR3 bases: TGTGCCAGCAGTCTCCCGGGACAGACCTACGAGCAGTACTTC. It codes for CASSLPGQTYEQYF. The rearrangement links TRBV28 to TRBJ2-7, with 7 positions matching TRBD1. This CDR3 spans 14 amino acids. In germline, CDR1 is MDHEN, CDR2 SYDVKM. After removal of 5 bases from V and 2 bases from J, the junction contained 6 bases not matched to a gene.

The chain joins TRBV5-1 to TRBJ2-7; D not resolved. The V gene's germline CDR1 is SGHRS and CDR2 YFSETQ. With 0 bases removed from V and 2 bases from J, the gap between germline ends came to 9 bases. This CDR3 spans 14 amino acids. CDR3 in amino acids: CASSLDRSTYEQYF. CDR3 bases: TGCGCCAGCAGCTTGGACCGGTCCACCTACGAGCAGTACTTC.

The chain joins TRBV7-9 to TRBJ2-4, with a possible D match to TRBD1 (6 bases). Trimming removed 5 bases from V and 1 base from J, with 12 bases in between. Germline CDR1 is SEHNR and CDR2 is FQNEAQ (reference sequence). This CDR3 has 15 amino acids. The CDR3 loop is CASSAGAVAKNIQYF. The CDR3 DNA reads as TGTGCCAGCAGCGCAGGGGCTGTGGCCAAAAACATTCAGTACTTC.

The V and J genes are TRBV27 and TRBJ1-1; 8 bases fit TRBD1. After removal of 6 bases from V and 6 bases from J, the junction contained 6 bases not matched to a gene. The CDR3 spans 13 residues. The V gene's germline CDR1 is MNHEY and CDR2 SMNVEV (reference sequence). CDR3 residues: CASSIRGPAEAFF. The CDR3 DNA follows: TGTGCCAGCAGCATCAGGGGGCCGGCTGAAGCTTTCTTT.

This clone was detected a few times. The CDR3 sequence is CASSFPARGLGGELFF. In nucleotides, the CDR3 is TGTGCCAGCAGCTTCCCAGCGAGGGGGCTGGGCGGGGAGCTGTTTTTT. The rearrangement joins TRBV7-9 to TRBJ2-2, with 7 bases fitting TRBD1. Looked up from germline, CDR1 is SEHNR and CDR2 is FQNEAQ (reference sequence). The CDR3 runs 16 residues. V was pared by 3 bases and J by 7 bases, with 11 bases of the junction left unmatched.

This chain joins TRBV19 and TRBJ1-1, with 8 bases fitting TRBD1. There are 15 residues in the CDR3. The germline V gene encodes CDR1 LNHDA and CDR2 SQIVND (reference sequence). J gave up 4 bases and V 8 bases, and 12 bases lay outside the gene matches. In nucleotides, the CDR3 is TGTGCCAGTTCTATACCGGGACAGGATGTCACTGAAGCTTTCTTT. As protein: CASSIPGQDVTEAFF. Full variable domain (remainder filled in from reference TRBV19 and TRBJ1-1): DGGITQSPKYLFRKEGQNVTLSCEQNLNHDAMYWYRQDPGQGLRLIYYSQIVNDFQKGDIAEGYSVSREKKESFPLTVTSAQKNPTAFYLCASSIPGQDVTEAFFGQGTRLTVV.

The rearrangement links TRBV9 to TRBJ2-3; TRBD1 agrees at 8 bases. This CDR3 spans 14 amino acids. Germline V gene data show CDR1 as SGDLS and CDR2 as YYNGEE. V was pared by 2 bases and J by 4 bases, with 3 bases of the junction left unmatched. CDR3 DNA sequence: TGTGCCAGCAGCGTTCAGGGGGCGGCAGATACGCAGTATTTT. Translating it yields CASSVQGAADTQYF.

The chain joins TRBV7-3 to TRBJ2-6; D is unresolved. The CDR3 is 16 amino acids. Trimming shortened V by 2 bases and J by 4 bases, and 12 bases separated the two germline ends. Germline V gene data show CDR1 as SGHTA and CDR2 as FQGTGA. The CDR3 loop reads CASSLSVRGGANVLTF. The DNA for the CDR3 is TGTGCCAGCAGCTTATCAGTCCGCGGCGGGGCCAACGTCCTGACTTTC.

CDR3 sequence reads: CATRADGGGAGSPLHF. In nucleotides, the CDR3 is TGTGCCACCAGAGCTGACGGTGGGGGGGCAGGCTCACCCCTCCACTTT. The J gene is TRBJ1-6, the V gene TRBV15, with D possibly being TRBD1 (6 bases). The CDR3 consists of 16 residues. The germline V gene has CDR1 LNHNV and CDR2 YYDKDF (reference sequence). V was pared by 6 bases and J by 10 bases, with 22 bases between. Looking up the rest from reference TRBV15 and TRBJ1-6 gives the full variable domain: DAMVIQNPRYQVTQFGKPVTLSCSQTLNHNVMYWYQQKSSQAPKLLFHYYDKDFNNEADTPDNFQSRRPNTSFCFLDIRSPGLGDTAMYLCATRADGGGAGSPLHFGNGTRLTVT.

This clone was detected a few times. The V and J genes are TRBV9 and TRBJ1-6; 7 nucleotides line up with TRBD1. V was clipped by 4 bases and J by 0 bases; unmatched bases: 7. Germline V CDR1 and CDR2: SGDLS, YYNGEE. This CDR3 comprises 17 residues. The CDR3 DNA reads TGTGCCAGCAGCCCCCAGGGGGAGAGCTCCTATAATTCACCCCTCCACTTT. It translates to CASSPQGESSYNSPLHF.

This chain joins TRBV11-2 and TRBJ2-7; the D gene is possibly TRBD1 (6 bases). Germline CDR1 and CDR2: SGHAT and FQNNGV. The CDR3 runs to 14 residues. Trimming took off 2 bases at V and 1 base at J, with 9 bases between the two ends. Here the CDR3 DNA reads TGTGCCAGCAGCTTATATCAGGGGTCCTACGAGCAGTACTTC. It codes for CASSLYQGSYEQYF.

CDR3 protein: CASSPGSPSGGPKNIQYF. In nucleotides, the CDR3 is TGTGCCAGTAGTCCTGGGTCCCCCTCGGGGGGCCCCAAAAACATTCAGTACTTC. The chain links TRBV19 to TRBJ2-4, with a tentative D call TRBD2 (7 bases). The CDR3 covers 18 residues. The V gene lost 5 bases and the J gene lost 2 bases, with 22 bases spanning the gap. Germline CDR1 LNHDA, CDR2 SQIVND (reference sequence).

This rearrangement joins TRBV19 to TRBJ2-3; 9 bases align to TRBD2. With 5 bases clipped from V and 3 bases from J, the junction kept 3 bases outside the gene matches. Germline-derived CDR1 and CDR2 are LNHDA and SQIVND (reference sequence). This CDR3 has 14 amino acids. The CDR3 spells CASSVSGSTDTQYF. For the CDR3, the DNA is TGTGCCAGTAGTGTTAGCGGGAGTACAGATACGCAGTATTTT.

The rearrangement links TRBV5-1 to TRBJ2-2, with TRBD2 matching over 12 bases. Germline lookup yields CDR1 SGHRS and CDR2 YFSETQ. The CDR3 consists of 18 residues. After removal of 2 bases from V and 1 base from J, the junction contained 6 bases not matched to a gene. As DNA, the CDR3 is TGCGCCAGCAGCTTCCCGACTAGCGGGAGAAGGAACACCGGGGAGCTGTTTTTT. Translating gives CASSFPTSGRRNTGELFF.

V usage is TRBV9 and J usage is TRBJ2-7, with 8 positions matching TRBD2. Germline CDR1 and CDR2: SGDLS and YYNGEE. The CDR3 consists of 16 residues. V was pared by 5 bases and J by 1 base, with 11 bases of the junction left unmatched. DNA of the CDR3: TGTGCCAGCAGTCAAGGTGGAGGCGGGGGGTCCTACGAGCAGTACTTC. Translation: CASSQGGGGGSYEQYF.

In this sample, this clone turned up once. The chain joins TRBV19 to TRBJ1-2; 7 bases fit TRBD1. The CDR3 has 15 residues. The V segment lost 4 bases and the J segment 2 bases; nucleotides outside the gene matches: 7. The V gene's germline CDR1 is LNHDA and CDR2 SQIVND (reference sequence). The CDR3 DNA sequence: TGTGCCAGTAGTACCTCCGGGACAGACAACTATGGCTACACCTTC. Encoded protein: CASSTSGTDNYGYTF.

The V gene is TRBV5-6, the J gene TRBJ2-5; D is perhaps TRBD1 (5 bases). Per germline, CDR1 SGHDT and CDR2 YYEEEE. Trimming left V 2 bases short and J 5 bases short, with 10 bases between. The CDR3 consists of 13 residues. The CDR3 loop is CASSFAGRETQYF. The CDR3 nucleotides are TGTGCCAGCAGCTTTGCAGGGCGGGAGACCCAGTACTTC.

The genes are TRBV6-5 and TRBJ2-2, with a weak D call TRBD2 (5 bases). There are 14 residues in the CDR3. The V end lost 3 bases, the J end lost 6 bases, and 11 bases lay between the germline ends. Germline CDR1 is MNHEY and CDR2 is SVGAGI. The CDR3: CASSYDLAPGELFF. In DNA, the CDR3 is TGTGCCAGCAGTTATGACCTAGCCCCCGGGGAGCTGTTTTTT.

The chain links TRBV28 to TRBJ2-3, with D tentatively TRBD2 (5 bases). Germline V gene lookup returns CDR1 MDHEN and CDR2 SYDVKM. Trimming left V 3 bases short and J 6 bases short, with 10 bases between. There are 13 residues in the CDR3. The CDR3 protein is CASSFRGRDTQYF. The CDR3 DNA reads TGTGCCAGCAGTTTTCGGGGTCGGGATACGCAGTATTTT.

The genes are TRBV11-3 and TRBJ2-7; 7 bases line up with TRBD1. The J segment lost 5 bases and the V segment lost 0 bases, leaving 4 bases of the junction unmatched. The V gene's germline CDR1 is SGHNT and CDR2 YENEEA. This CDR3 comprises 14 residues. The CDR3 coding sequence is TGTGCCAGCAGCTTAGAAGGGGGCTTCAACGAGCAGTACTTC. Translation: CASSLEGGFNEQYF.

V and J are TRBV5-4 and TRBJ2-2; no firm D call. This CDR3 is built from 16 residues. CDR1 is SGHNT and CDR2 is YYREEE in the germline V gene (reference sequence). V lost 2 bases, J lost 1 base, and 12 bases lay in between. Here the CDR3 reads CASSLRSRGNTGELFF. DNA for the CDR3: TGTGCCAGCAGCTTACGTTCGCGCGGGAACACCGGGGAGCTGTTTTTT.

The rearrangement uses TRBV6-5 and TRBJ2-3, with D unclear. Trimming pared 4 bases from V and 2 bases from J, leaving 4 bases between. This CDR3 contains 12 residues. Looked up from germline, CDR1 is MNHEY and CDR2 is SVGAGI. CDR3 DNA: TGTGCCAGCAGTTCTATCACAGATACGCAGTATTTT. This gives the protein CASSSITDTQYF.

The chain uses TRBV19 and TRBJ1-4; tentatively, D is TRBD1 (5 bases). Germline-derived CDR1 and CDR2 are LNHDA and SQIVND (reference sequence). The CDR3 loop spans 17 amino acids. V lost 6 bases, J lost 5 bases, and 22 bases lay in between. The CDR3 DNA reads as TGTGCCAGTAGCCTTGGTGTAGGCGACAGAACAAATGAAAAACTGTTTTTT. Translated, it gives CASSLGVGDRTNEKLFF.

This chain links TRBV15 with TRBJ1-4; D gene unclear. Looked up from germline, CDR1 is LNHNV and CDR2 is YYDKDF (reference sequence). The CDR3 spans 14 residues. V was trimmed by 1 base and J by 7 bases, leaving 10 bases between them. CDR3 amino acids: CATSRGETAEKLFF. DNA of the CDR3: TGTGCCACCAGCAGAGGGGAGACCGCTGAAAAACTGTTTTTT.

The chain couples TRBV2 to TRBJ2-2, with 8 bases lining up with TRBD2. Germline V lookup: CDR1 SNHLY, CDR2 FYNNEI. This CDR3 is built from 15 residues. J was trimmed by 2 bases and V by 8 bases; bases with no gene match: 7. CDR3 residues: CASRGGSQNTGELFF. The CDR3 bases are TGTGCCAGCCGGGGGGGGTCGCAAAACACCGGGGAGCTGTTTTTT.

This chain links TRBV28 with TRBJ1-5, with 8 bases fitting TRBD1. This CDR3 region has 14 residues. Germline CDR1 reads MDHEN; CDR2 reads SYDVKM. With V trimmed by 7 bases and J by 7 bases, 9 bases remained unmatched. The CDR3 loop reads CASNLSGGGQPQHF. CDR3 DNA: TGTGCCAGCAATCTCTCAGGGGGCGGCCAGCCCCAGCATTTT.

The chain combines TRBV5-1 with TRBJ2-2; 9 positions agree with TRBD2. Trimming at V came to 0 bases and at J to 10 bases, leaving 4 bases not matched to a gene. The CDR3 totals 14 residues. Germline V lookup: CDR1 SGHRS, CDR2 YFSETQ. CDR3 coding DNA: TGCGCCAGCAGCTTGGATAGCGGGAGATTGGAGCTGTTTTTT. It codes for CASSLDSGRLELFF.

In this sample, this clone turned up once. The chain has TRBV29-1 and TRBJ2-6, with a tentative D call TRBD2 (6 bases). The CDR3 runs 15 residues. Trimming left V 7 bases short and J 1 base short, with 14 bases between. Germline CDR1 is SQVTM and CDR2 is ANQGSEA. CDR3 sequence: CSARDSVSGANVLTF. The DNA of the CDR3 is TGCAGCGCTCGGGACTCGGTATCTGGGGCCAACGTCCTGACTTTC.